The clone carrying this TCR beta chain has more than one count but fewer than ten. Its antigen remains unidentified. The data were obtained in a study of cytomegalovirus exposure and HLA in healthy donors. Study-wide results and caveats: As a later analysis showed, several of the most significant clusters appeared to be linked to common viral pathogens. The CMV antigen specificity of a few CMV-associated chains was confirmed through in vitro analysis. Rarity marked most TCR sequences, yet some public TCRs occurred in many donors.

Primers: 60 Vbeta forward and 13 Jbeta reverse. Profiled with immunoSEQ multiplex PCR; TCRdb holds only in-frame clones, not every one. The sample lists about 75,000 clones; 84% were seen once. The sequencing sample was made of PBMCs. The TCR was taken from a man between 65 and 85 years old in good health and CMV-seropositive.

CDR3 DNA: TGTGCCAGCAGCCGCGGGGGAACAGATACGCAGTATTTT. It specifies CASSRGGTDTQYF. The chain uses TRBV5-8 and TRBJ2-3, with 7 nucleotides matching TRBD2. Germline values: CDR1 SGHTS, CDR2 YDEGEE. This CDR3 has 13 amino acids. V lost 4 bases to trimming and J lost 3 bases; unmatched junction nucleotides: 2.